This T cell receptor beta chain was sequenced during a study of blood T cell repertoires in COVID-19. Repertoires were generated with immunoSEQ multiplex PCR, while TCRdb's copy carries only in-frame clones and drops some. This table has 180,000 or so clones, 82% appearing once. The CDR3 contains 15 residues. Germline lookup yields CDR1 SGHAT and CDR2 FQNNGV. Trimming stripped 0 bases from V and 3 bases from J, with 9 bases between. Sequencing was carried out using peripheral blood. The chain combines TRBV11-2 with TRBJ1-5; D perhaps matches TRBD1 (6 bases). This TCR derives from a woman in her sixties or seventies with acute or convalescent COVID-19. CDR3 amino acids: CASSLDRGYNQPQHF. The CDR3 DNA reads TGTGCCAGCAGCTTAGACAGGGGATACAATCAGCCCCAGCATTTT. Looking up the rest from reference TRBV11-2 and TRBJ1-5 gives the full variable domain: EAGVAQSPRYKIIEKRQSVAFWCNPISGHATLYWYQQILGQGPKLLIQFQNNGVVDDSQLPKDRFSAERLKGVDSTLKIQPAKLEDSAVYLCASSLDRGYNQPQHFGDGTRLSIL.